Described below is a single T cell receptor beta chain sequence and its context. Its antigen is currently unknown. This sample also contains other DNA sequences that code for the same CDR3. Reverse transcribing all isolated RNA meant expressed TCRB transcripts were sequenced. Sequencing used immunoSEQ multiplex PCR; TCRdb keeps in-frame clones, though not all of them. The table lists about 340,000 clones, about 14% of them singletons. These data originate in a study of beta chain features in type 1 diabetes. Overall study context: Age and gender were similar between patients and healthy donors, as were cell yields. Whole-study results and caveats: The study notes PCR might favor shorter templates equally in patients and controls. Patients with Type 1 diabetes showed moderately but significantly shorter TCRB CDR3s in all four CD4+ subsets.

Sequencing was performed on naive CD4+ T cells from blood. The clonotype originates from a woman aged 18-30 years with type 1 diabetes.

Written as DNA, the CDR3 is TGTGCCAGCAGCTTAGGGCGCCGGGGAGAGCAGTTCTTC. As protein: CASSLGRRGEQFF. This chain uses TRBV11-2 with TRBJ2-1, with D possibly matching TRBD2 (5 bases). Germline loops: CDR1 SGHAT, CDR2 FQNNGV. CDR3 size: 13 residues. Trimming took 1 base from V and 10 from J, leaving 11 bases between them.